A single sample is the source of the 19 T cell receptor beta chains below, sequenced in a study of spatial heterogeneity in lung cancer. Findings of the study overall: Counts of expanded intratumoral alpha and beta TCRs tracked tumor mutation counts.

Noted time point: sample taken at primary tumor resection. One entry per CDR3 protein, called by TCRdb with MiXCR from the 5' RACE reads. Of around 1,500 distinct CDR3 sequences in the sample, under 11% were seen once. These receptors are not linked to any known antigen. Sequenced here: lung tumor tissue, sampled at surgery. These receptors all stem from a female donor with early-stage non-small cell lung cancer.

By share, this clonotype ranks as medium-sized. The rearrangement joins TRBV28 to TRBJ2-3; D is undetermined. The CDR3 sequence is 12 residues long. The V gene's germline CDR1 is MDHEN and CDR2 SYDVKM. Between the trimmed V and J ends, which lost 7 bases and 7 bases, there was a span of 12 bases. CDR3 loop: CASTQKGNTQYF. Written as DNA, the CDR3 is TGTGCCAGCACACAAAAGGGAAATACGCAGTATTTT.

This clonotype was found a few times. V and J are TRBV11-2 and TRBJ2-2; D ambiguous. CDR3 length: 12 amino acids. V was shortened by 4 bases and J by 5 bases, with 5 bases between the two germline ends. Per the germline V gene, CDR1 is SGHAT and CDR2 is FQNNGV. The DNA for the CDR3 is TGTGCCAGCAGCTCCGAAACCGGGGAGCTGTTTTTT. As protein: CASSSETGELFF. The whole variable domain, filled in from reference TRBV11-2 and TRBJ2-2, reads EAGVAQSPRYKIIEKRQSVAFWCNPISGHATLYWYQQILGQGPKLLIQFQNNGVVDDSQLPKDRFSAERLKGVDSTLKIQPAKLEDSAVYLCASSSETGELFFGEGSRLTVL.

This clonotype is medium-sized (0.01 to 0.1%) in the sample. The gene calls are TRBV20-1 and TRBJ2-5; D may be TRBD2 (6 bases). CDR3 length: 13 amino acids. The germline V gene encodes CDR1 DFQATT and CDR2 SNEGSKA (reference sequence). The germline V and J ends were trimmed by 0 bases and 5 bases, with 10 bases remaining between them. The CDR3 sequence is CSAREGLLETQYF. The CDR3 nucleotides read TGCAGTGCTAGAGAGGGACTGTTGGAGACCCAGTACTTC.

This clonotype showed up just a few times. The J gene is TRBJ2-2, the V gene TRBV10-3, with a weak D call TRBD1 (6 bases). The germline V and J ends were trimmed by 4 bases and 7 bases, with 10 bases remaining between them. Germline assignment: CDR1 ENHRY and CDR2 SYGVKD. There are 13 residues in the CDR3. CDR3 coding DNA: TGTGCCATCAGTGGGACAGCCGGCGGGGAGCTGTTTTTT. Its protein product is CAISGTAGGELFF.

This clonotype was counted between two and nine times. The genes are TRBV9 and TRBJ2-7; 15 nucleotides line up with TRBD2. Germline lookup yields CDR1 SGDLS and CDR2 YYNGEE. The V gene end was trimmed by 3 bases and the J gene end by 6 bases; junction bases not matched to a gene: 4. This CDR3 is built from 15 residues. The CDR3 DNA reads as TGTGCCAGCAGCGCAGGGACTAGCGGGGGGCGCGAGCAGTACTTC. It is translated as CASSAGTSGGREQYF. Full variable domain (remainder filled in from reference TRBV9 and TRBJ2-7): DSGVTQTPKHLITATGQRVTLRCSPRSGDLSVYWYQQSLDQGLQFLIQYYNGEERAKGNILERFSAQQFPDLHSELNLSSLELGDSALYFCASSAGTSGGREQYFGPGTRLTVT.

In its sample, this clonotype ranks as large. This chain joins TRBV20-1 and TRBJ2-5, with TRBD2 identical over 9 bases. The CDR3 is 13 amino acids. Trimming at V came to 4 bases and at J to 4 bases, leaving 4 bases not matched to a gene. Germline V gives CDR1 DFQATT, CDR2 SNEGSKA (reference sequence). The CDR3 nucleotides are TGCAGTGCTATGGGACTAGCCGGAGAGACCCAGTACTTC. As protein: CSAMGLAGETQYF.

The chain's CDR3 is CASSYSPGAGNTEAFF. The CDR3 nucleotides are TGTGCCAGCAGTTATTCCCCGGGGGCGGGGAACACTGAAGCTTTCTTT. The chain links TRBV6-5 to TRBJ1-1; the D gene is possibly TRBD1 (6 bases). From germline, CDR1 is MNHEY and CDR2 SVGAGI. CDR3 size: 16 residues. V lost 3 bases and J 1 base, leaving 15 bases between the germline ends.

The rearrangement links TRBV10-3 to TRBJ2-3, with D possibly being TRBD1 (6 bases). Germline V gene sequence: CDR1 ENHRY, CDR2 SYGVKD. This CDR3 has 13 amino acids. Trimming took 10 bases from V and 2 from J, leaving 13 bases between them. Here the CDR3 reads CATQGQPTDTQYF. Written as DNA, the CDR3 is TGTGCCACCCAGGGGCAGCCCACAGATACGCAGTATTTT.

This clonotype turned up a few times. V is TRBV2 and J is TRBJ2-1; maybe TRBD1 (6 bases). From germline, CDR1 is SNHLY and CDR2 FYNNEI. The CDR3 has 13 residues. The V end lost 3 bases, the J end lost 12 bases, and 15 bases lay between the germline ends. The CDR3 DNA reads TGTGCCAGCAGTGAGGAATCACAGGGCCTGCAGTTCTTC. This encodes CASSEESQGLQFF.

This clonotype was seen a handful of times. The chain recombines TRBV9 with TRBJ2-7; 9 bases are a match to TRBD1. The CDR3 contains 13 residues. From germline, CDR1 is SGDLS and CDR2 YYNGEE. With V trimmed by 3 bases and J by 4 bases, 2 bases remained unmatched. The CDR3 protein is CASSEGTGYEQYF. In DNA, the CDR3 is TGTGCCAGCAGCGAAGGGACAGGGTACGAGCAGTACTTC.

This clonotype is large within its sample. The chain combines TRBV4-2 with TRBJ1-1; no clear D gene. The CDR3 is 13 residues long. Trimming cost V 4 bases and J 0 bases, with 6 bases left between them. The germline V gene encodes CDR1 LGHNA and CDR2 YNFKEQ. CDR3 coding DNA: TGTGCCAGCAGCCTCGCCCTGAACACTGAAGCTTTCTTT. Translated: CASSLALNTEAFF.

The chain is built from TRBV28 and TRBJ2-3; D is undetermined. The CDR3 totals 12 residues. V was shortened by 1 base and J by 4 bases, with 3 bases between the two germline ends. The germline CDR1 and CDR2 sequences are MDHEN and SYDVKM. The CDR3 DNA reads as TGTGCCAGCAGTTTATACTCAGATACGCAGTATTTT. It codes for CASSLYSDTQYF. Drawing the rest from reference TRBV28 and TRBJ2-3, the complete variable domain is DVKVTQSSRYLVKRTGEKVFLECVQDMDHENMFWYRQDPGLGLRLIYFSYDVKMKEKGDIPEGYSVSREKKERFSLILESASTNQTSMYLCASSLYSDTQYFGPGTRLTVL.

By frequency in the sample, this clonotype is medium-sized (0.01 to 0.1%). The chain couples TRBV29-1 to TRBJ1-1; D uncertain. Germline V CDR1 and CDR2: SQVTM, ANQGSEA. The CDR3 totals 13 residues. Between the trimmed V and J ends, which lost 1 base and 2 bases, there was a span of 8 bases. The CDR3 DNA is TGCAGCGTTGAAGTAAAGGCTAACACTGAAGCTTTCTTT. Protein product: CSVEVKANTEAFF.

V is TRBV6-2 or TRBV6-3 and J is TRBJ2-3; D remains unclear. Trimming shortened V by 1 base and J by 6 bases, and 11 bases separated the two germline ends. Germline V gives CDR1 MNHEY, CDR2 SVGEGT. CDR3 length: 14 amino acids. As DNA, the CDR3 is TGTGCCAGCAGTTACTGGAATCTCGGGGATACGCAGTATTTT. Encoded protein: CASSYWNLGDTQYF.

By proportion, this clonotype is large. The chain recombines TRBV20-1 with TRBJ2-7, with D unclear. Trimming removed 3 bases from V and 3 bases from J, with 15 bases in between. Looked up from germline, CDR1 is DFQATT and CDR2 is SNEGSKA (reference sequence). The length of the CDR3 is 14 residues. The CDR3 DNA sequence: TGCAGTGCTAGTGCGGACCCATCAAACTACGAGCAGTACTTC. This gives the protein CSASADPSNYEQYF.

J is TRBJ1-2 and V is TRBV30, with a weak D call TRBD1 (6 bases). Germline lookup yields CDR1 GTSNPN and CDR2 SVGIG (reference sequence). The ends were cut back, 3 bases at V and 8 bases at J, with 22 bases in the middle. This CDR3 has 15 residues. The CDR3 is CAWRLTGTTTGGYTF. The CDR3, as DNA: TGTGCCTGGAGGTTAACCGGGACAACCACTGGGGGCTACACCTTC. Full variable domain (missing parts from reference TRBV30 and TRBJ1-2): SQTIHQWPATLVQPVGSPLSLECTVEGTSNPNLYWYRQAAGRGLQLLFYSVGIGQISSEVPQNLSASRPQDRQFILSSKKLLLSDSGFYLCAWRLTGTTTGGYTFGSGTRLTVV.

This chain uses TRBV11-3 with TRBJ2-7; a weak D match, TRBD1 (6 bases). Trimming pared 0 bases from V and 0 bases from J, leaving 9 bases between. The germline gives CDR1 SGHNT, CDR2 YENEEA. The CDR3 is made up of 15 amino acids. The CDR3, as DNA: TGTGCCAGCAGCTTAGAGGCAGGGGACTCCTACGAGCAGTACTTC. It translates to CASSLEAGDSYEQYF.

In this sample, this clonotype is medium-sized. This chain links TRBV18 with TRBJ2-1, with 7 bases fitting TRBD1. In germline, CDR1 is KGHSH, CDR2 LQKENI. The length of the CDR3 is 10 residues. Trimming removed 8 bases from V and 9 bases from J; junction bases left unmatched: 1. CDR3 in amino acids: CASGDSEQFF. The DNA of the CDR3 is TGTGCCAGCGGGGACAGTGAGCAGTTCTTC.

V usage is TRBV20-1 and J usage is TRBJ2-2; 12 bases are a match to TRBD2. J lost 3 bases, V lost 2 bases, and 7 bases had no gene match. The CDR3 spans 17 residues. Germline CDR1 is DFQATT and CDR2 is SNEGSKA (reference sequence). This chain's CDR3 is CSARPPSGRAYTGELFF. Written as DNA, the CDR3 is TGCAGTGCTAGACCCCCTAGCGGGAGGGCCTACACCGGGGAGCTGTTTTTT.